The source of this TCR beta chain is a study of shared clonotypes between healthy human individuals. In the study overall: Per donor, CD8 memory used one plate, CD8 naive used two, CD4 memory used three and CD4 naive used three. Study observations and caveats: In several donors, around 5% of naive CD4 clonotypes appeared in common.

This CDR3 has 11 residues. Germline V gene sequence: CDR1 SGHDN, CDR2 FVKESK. All donors qualified as healthy HIV-negative adults and had experienced no recent acute infections or vaccinations. Assay: immunoSEQ multiplex PCR; the TCRdb copy retains only in-frame clones and omits some. This table has 950,000 to 1,100,000 clones, about 77% appearing once. Regarding this clone: Its antigen is still unknown.

Input material: memory CD4+ T cells sorted from blood. Subset defined: CD45RA-negative fraction. This receptor was identified in a man younger than 35 in good health. The chain couples TRBV14 to TRBJ2-5; D gene uncertain. The assigned J gene may be wrong: the sequence end matches TRBJ2-7 better. CDR3 DNA sequence: TGTGCCAGCAGCCAAGCAGCCGAGCAGTACTTC. This encodes CASSQAAEQYF.